This TCR beta chain was recorded in a study of identifying expanded T cells in peripheral blood. Some clones are missing from TCRdb's copy, which holds only in-frame ones; the method was immunoSEQ multiplex PCR. Of tens of thousands of clones listed, roughly 87% are singletons. This CDR3 spans 13 amino acids. The germline V gene encodes CDR1 KGHSH and CDR2 LQKENI. Comment on this clone: One junction end does not reproduce the germline sequence, and a read error may be involved.

The sequenced sample was blood. The clonotype was recovered from a person aged 18-69 years in good health. The chain joins TRBV18 to TRBJ2-4; possibly TRBD1 for D (5 bases). The CDR3 is CASSPPGTEQVNF. CDR3 coding DNA: TGTGCCAGCTCACCACCAGGTACAGAACAGGTCAACTTC.